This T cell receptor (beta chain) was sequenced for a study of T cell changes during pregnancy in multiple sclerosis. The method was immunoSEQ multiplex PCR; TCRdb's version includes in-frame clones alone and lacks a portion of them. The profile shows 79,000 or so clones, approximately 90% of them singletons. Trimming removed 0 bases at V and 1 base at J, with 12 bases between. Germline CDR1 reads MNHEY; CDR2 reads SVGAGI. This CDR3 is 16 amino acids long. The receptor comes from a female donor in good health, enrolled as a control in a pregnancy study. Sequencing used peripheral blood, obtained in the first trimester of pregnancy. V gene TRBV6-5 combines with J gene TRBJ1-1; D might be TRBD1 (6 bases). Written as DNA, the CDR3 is TGTGCCAGCAGTTACTCGATGGCAGGGGCGAACACTGAAGCTTTCTTT. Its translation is CASSYSMAGANTEAFF.